This TCR beta chain appears in the sequencing data of a study of regulatory T cells in long-lasting Graves disease. Findings and limits, study-wide: Graves' patients with persistent disease showed TCR diversity lower than patients newly diagnosed.

This clonotype was recorded at least ten times. What it binds is not known. TCR beta libraries were built with iRepertoire HTBI primers and Arm-PCR of CDR3 regions. MiXCR, run by TCRdb on the multiplex PCR reads, gives a single entry per CDR3 protein. Here the sample spans hundreds of thousands of distinct CDR3 sequences, about a sixth being singletons. Regarding time point: newly diagnosed GD, antithyroid drugs for less than 3 months. RNA isolated from PBMCs was used to make the TCR library. Clinicians diagnosed Graves' disease using American Thyroid Association guidelines. This CDR3 region has 14 residues. Germline CDR1 SEHNR, CDR2 FQNEAQ (reference sequence). Trimming took 1 base from V and 4 from J, leaving 10 bases between them.

The rearrangement links TRBV7-9 to TRBJ1-2; tentatively, D is TRBD1 (6 bases). The material was peripheral blood mononuclear cells (PBMCs), obtained at new diagnosis, from a patient treated with antithyroid drugs. This receptor was taken from a female donor with Graves disease. The CDR3 coding sequence is TGTGCCAGCAGCTTAGAACGCAGGGGCTATGGCTACACCTTC. It translates to CASSLERRGYGYTF. Filled out from reference TRBV7-9 and TRBJ1-2, the complete variable domain reads DTGVSQNPRHKITKRGQNVTFRCDPISEHNRLYWYRQTLGQGPEFLTYFQNEAQLEKSRLLSDRFSAERPKGSFSTLEIQRTEQGDSAMYLCASSLERRGYGYTFGSGTRLTVV.